The rows below give T cell receptor beta chains drawn from one sample of a study of graft-versus-host responses after intestinal transplantation. Some clones are missing from TCRdb's copy, which holds only in-frame ones; the method was immunoSEQ multiplex PCR. The table shows 100,000 or so clones, with roughly 90% occurring only once. Their specific antigens are unknown. The material was unstimulated CD4+ T cells sorted from spleen or lymph node cells, obtained before intestinal transplant. The receptor source for this set is a human donor who received an intestinal transplant. The CDR3 runs from the conserved cysteine through the conserved F or W. A D gene is named only where the DNA matches it firmly. Clone size, where shown, is once, few, many, or a class for clones that have expanded.

V	D	J	size	CDR3	DNA
TRBV7-2	.	TRBJ2-7	.	CASSFVGGQPEQYF	TGTGCCAGCAGCTTCGTGGGGGGGCAACCCGAGCAGTACTTC
TRBV10-3	TRBD1	TRBJ2-7	.	CAISESSGTGTYEQYF	TGTGCCATCAGTGAGTCATCGGGGACAGGGACCTACGAGCAGTACTTC
TRBV9	TRBD1	TRBJ1-1	once	CASSVAPIRETGDAEAFF	TGTGCCAGCAGCGTAGCTCCGATACGCGAGACAGGGGATGCTGAAGCTTTCTTT
TRBV4-1	.	TRBJ1-6	.	CASSPNQVAGAANSPLHF	TGCGCCAGCAGCCCTAACCAGGTAGCGGGGGCTGCTAATTCACCCCTCCACTTT
TRBV6-4	.	TRBJ1-6	.	CASSDTGSPLHF	TGTGCCAGCAGTGACACCGGTTCACCCCTCCACTTT
TRBV5-1	.	TRBJ1-2	.	CASSLGSGVNYGYTF	TGCGCCAGCAGCTTGGGATCGGGGGTCAACTATGGCTACACCTTC
TRBV29-1	.	TRBJ1-4	.	CSVVTGLNEKLFF	TGCAGCGTAGTAACAGGGCTTAATGAAAAACTGTTTTTT
TRBV9	.	TRBJ2-1	.	CASTALGGGGYNEQFF	TGTGCCAGCACCGCCCTGGGGGGCGGGGGCTACAATGAGCAGTTCTTC
TRBV2	.	TRBJ2-1	.	CASSQDRYNEQFF	TGTGCCAGCTCCCAGGACAGATACAATGAGCAGTTCTTC
TRBV7-2	.	TRBJ1-1	few	CASSLTLNTEAFF	TGTGCCAGCAGTCTCACATTGAACACTGAAGCTTTCTTT
TRBV5-6	.	TRBJ2-5	.	CASRIRGGQETQYF	TGTGCCAGCAGGATCAGGGGCGGGCAAGAGACCCAGTACTTC